This T cell receptor (beta chain) is drawn from a study of siplizumab effects on memory and regulatory T cells. Sequencing used immunoSEQ multiplex PCR; TCRdb keeps in-frame clones, though not all of them. The sample includes approximately 68,000 clones, less than 95% seen only once; the top ten take over 25%. V dropped 11 bases and J dropped 7 bases, with 18 bases sitting between them. Germline V gene lookup returns CDR1 SNHLY and CDR2 FYNNEI. The CDR3 is 13 residues long. The origin of this receptor is a human donor in good health. The sample was CD8+ T cells sorted from blood. The genes are TRBV2 and TRBJ1-5; D may be TRBD1 (6 bases). For the CDR3, the DNA is TGTGCCTGGAGGCGGGACACCTTGCAGCCCCAGCATTTT. Protein sequence: CAWRRDTLQPQHF. Variable domain in full (rest from reference TRBV2 and TRBJ1-5): EPEVTQTPSHQVTQMGQEVILRCVPISNHLYFYWYRQILGQKVEFLVSFYNNEISEKSEIFDDQFSVERPDGSNFTLKIRSTKLEDSAMYFCAWRRDTLQPQHFGDGTRLSIL.